These T cell receptor beta chains were read from a single sample in a study of synovial regulatory T cells in juvenile arthritis. Assay: immunoSEQ multiplex PCR; the TCRdb copy retains only in-frame clones and omits some. The sample data list over 9,000 clones. Sequencing was done on a sample of Treg cells from blood. The receptor set was obtained from a donor younger than 30 with juvenile idiopathic arthritis. Both conserved end residues are part of each CDR3. Some rows have no size entry. The others give once, few or many, or a class for an expanded clone.

>TRBJ1-1|.|18|TRBV7-9
CASTKRGGVEQMNTEAFF
>TRBJ2-2|.|14|TRBV11-1
CASSRTTNTGELFF
>TRBJ1-2|.|16|TRBV19
CASKKGGGQGHYGYTF
>TRBJ2-2|medium-sized|16|TRBV9
CASSVGLAGDAGELFF
>TRBJ2-2|.|16|TRBV25-1
CASSGRTGGWTGELFF
>TRBJ1-5|medium-sized|17|TRBV4-1
CASSRIPGTGSNQPQHF
>TRBJ2-7|.|19|TRBV18
CASSPRSGTSGSRSYEQYF
>TRBJ2-5|.|14|TRBV9
CASSATLLQETQYF
>TRBJ1-2|.|8|TRBV30
CAWRGYTF
>TRBJ2-5|.|15|TRBV9
CASTPSMWTQETQYF
>TRBJ2-2|.|19|TRBV4-3
CASSHGAGGTRLNTGELFF
>TRBJ1-2|.|17|TRBV7-2
CASSLGDNRLAGYGYTF
>TRBJ2-7|.|13|TRBV19
CASGKRRDDEQYF
>TRBJ2-1|.|12|TRBV5-6
CASSLVANEQFF
>TRBJ2-3|.|16|TRBV7-2
CASSDSGGAVADTQYF
>TRBJ2-5|.|15|TRBV2
CASRGTGQYQETQYF
>TRBJ2-1|.|14|TRBV7-9
CASSPGALYNEQFF
>TRBJ2-1|.|14|TRBV7-2
CASRLAGVRNEQFF
>TRBJ2-3|.|14|TRBV4-3
CASSPTLPSGTQYF
>TRBJ2-3|.|14|TRBV2
CASSDDRVEGTQYF
>TRBJ2-3|.|15|TRBV7-3
CASSLTPGSGDTQYF
>TRBJ1-2|.|14|TRBV6-6
CATRAGLTNYGYTF